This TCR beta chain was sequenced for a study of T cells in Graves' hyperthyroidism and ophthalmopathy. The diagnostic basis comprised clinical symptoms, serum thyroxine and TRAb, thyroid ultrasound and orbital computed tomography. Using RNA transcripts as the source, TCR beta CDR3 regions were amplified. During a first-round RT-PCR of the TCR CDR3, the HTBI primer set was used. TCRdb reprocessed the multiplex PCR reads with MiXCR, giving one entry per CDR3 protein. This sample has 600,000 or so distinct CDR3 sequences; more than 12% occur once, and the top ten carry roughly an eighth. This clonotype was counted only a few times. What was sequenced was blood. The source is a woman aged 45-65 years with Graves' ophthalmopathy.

The CDR3 DNA follows: TGCGCCAGCAGCTTGGGCAGGGCTGATAATGAAAAACTGTTTTTT. Amino acid sequence: CASSLGRADNEKLFF. This chain joins TRBV5-1 and TRBJ1-4; tentatively, D is TRBD1 (5 bases). The V and J ends lost 0 bases and 4 bases respectively, with 10 bases between them. The CDR3 contains 15 residues. Per the germline V gene, CDR1 is SGHRS and CDR2 is YFSETQ.